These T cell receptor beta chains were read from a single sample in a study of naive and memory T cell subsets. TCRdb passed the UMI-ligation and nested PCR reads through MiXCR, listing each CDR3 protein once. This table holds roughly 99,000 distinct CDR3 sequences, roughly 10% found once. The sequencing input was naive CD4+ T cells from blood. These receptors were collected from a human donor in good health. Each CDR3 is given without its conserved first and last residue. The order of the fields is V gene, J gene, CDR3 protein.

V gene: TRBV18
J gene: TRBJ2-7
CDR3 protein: ASSPTGVEGEQY

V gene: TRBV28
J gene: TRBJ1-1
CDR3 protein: ASTVYSPTNTEAF

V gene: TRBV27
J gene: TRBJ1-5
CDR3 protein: ASRGVEAGNQPQH

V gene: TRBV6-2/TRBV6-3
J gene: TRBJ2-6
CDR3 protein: ASRDSLRSGANVLT

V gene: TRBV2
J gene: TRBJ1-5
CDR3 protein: ASSVRRADQPQH

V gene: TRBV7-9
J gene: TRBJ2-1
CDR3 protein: ASSLAGRRGEQF

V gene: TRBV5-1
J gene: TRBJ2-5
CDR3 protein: ASSFPGKETQY

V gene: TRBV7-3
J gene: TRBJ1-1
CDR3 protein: ASSLPYRAEKMNTEAF

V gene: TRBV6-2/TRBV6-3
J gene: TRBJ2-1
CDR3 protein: ASSLSGSLGEQF

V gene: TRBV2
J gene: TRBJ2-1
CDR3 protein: ASSRASGPNEQF

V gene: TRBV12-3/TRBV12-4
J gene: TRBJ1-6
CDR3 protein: ASCRGGQGSSPLH

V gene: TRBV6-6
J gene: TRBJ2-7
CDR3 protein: ASSGTGAQY

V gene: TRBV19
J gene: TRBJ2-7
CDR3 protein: ASSKKRTSGSPYEQY

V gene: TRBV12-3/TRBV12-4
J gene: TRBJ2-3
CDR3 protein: ASSFVLGQSTDTQY

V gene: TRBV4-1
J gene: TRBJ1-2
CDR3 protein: ASSQGRGSGNYGYT

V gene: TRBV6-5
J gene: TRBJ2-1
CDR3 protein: ASSWSLAGEYNEQF

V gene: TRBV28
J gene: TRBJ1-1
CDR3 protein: ASSLPLIGPGAEVF

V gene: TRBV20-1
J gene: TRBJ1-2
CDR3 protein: SAVTGNYGYT

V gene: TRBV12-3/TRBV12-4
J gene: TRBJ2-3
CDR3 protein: ASSQDVLRTQY

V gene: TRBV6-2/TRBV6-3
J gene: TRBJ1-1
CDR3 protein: ASSYSNSHTEAF

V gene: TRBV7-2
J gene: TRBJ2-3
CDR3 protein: ASSLVEWRAETTDTQY

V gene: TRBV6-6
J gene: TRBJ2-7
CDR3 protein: ASRTGTGTYEQY

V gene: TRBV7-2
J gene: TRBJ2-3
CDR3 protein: ASSSPLGQGTDTQY

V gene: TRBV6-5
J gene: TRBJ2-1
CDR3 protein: ASNNNNEQF

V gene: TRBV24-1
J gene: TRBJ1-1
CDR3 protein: ATSVGDTEAF

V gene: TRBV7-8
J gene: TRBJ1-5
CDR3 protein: ASTPLTGAGQPQH

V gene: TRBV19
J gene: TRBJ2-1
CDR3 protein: ASSIGGYLGGDEQF

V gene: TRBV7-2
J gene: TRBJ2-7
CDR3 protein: ASSLAVTPGPYEQY

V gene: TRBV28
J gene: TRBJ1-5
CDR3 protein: ASSLRSSNQPQH

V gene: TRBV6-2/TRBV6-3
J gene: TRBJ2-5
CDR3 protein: ASSEPSGKETQY

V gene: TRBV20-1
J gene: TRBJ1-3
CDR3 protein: SAPDWAGNTIY

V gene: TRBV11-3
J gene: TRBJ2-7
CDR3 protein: AGSYGQGTYEQY

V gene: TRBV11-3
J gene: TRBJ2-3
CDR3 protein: ASSLGGAGTDTQY

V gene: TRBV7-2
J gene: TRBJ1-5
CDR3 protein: ASSLAGRGEPQH

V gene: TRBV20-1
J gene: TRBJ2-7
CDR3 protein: SARAFRGGAFYEQY

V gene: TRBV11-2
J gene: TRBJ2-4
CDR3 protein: ASSTGSAKNIQY

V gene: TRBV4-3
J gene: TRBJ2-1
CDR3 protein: ASSQALYDGSYNEQF

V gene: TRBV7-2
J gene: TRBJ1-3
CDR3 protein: ASSFSGTGPAGNTIY

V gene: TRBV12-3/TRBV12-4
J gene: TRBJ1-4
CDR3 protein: ASSRTVDEKLF

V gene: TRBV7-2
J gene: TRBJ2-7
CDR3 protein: ASSLGTGPPYEQY

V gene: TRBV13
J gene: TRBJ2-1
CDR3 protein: ATKRRTSGDEQF

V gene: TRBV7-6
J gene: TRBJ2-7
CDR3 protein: ASSSDRGYEQY

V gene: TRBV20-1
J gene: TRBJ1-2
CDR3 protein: SAVYRGKAYGYT

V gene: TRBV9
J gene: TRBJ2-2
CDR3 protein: ASSGRGELF

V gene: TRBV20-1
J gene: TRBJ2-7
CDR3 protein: SARNSGLDTYEQY

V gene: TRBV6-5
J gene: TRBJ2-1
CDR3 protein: ASSYSSGGATSYNEQF

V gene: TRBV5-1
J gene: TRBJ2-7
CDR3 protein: ASSFWGGGDEQY

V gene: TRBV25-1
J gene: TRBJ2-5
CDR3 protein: ASSEYRKRLAGIETQY

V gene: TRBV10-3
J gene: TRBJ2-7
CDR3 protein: AISEPGSSSYEQY

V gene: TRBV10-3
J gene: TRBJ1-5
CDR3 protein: AISDGGQGWQPQH

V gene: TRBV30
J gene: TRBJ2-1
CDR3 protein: AWSVNRRSEQF

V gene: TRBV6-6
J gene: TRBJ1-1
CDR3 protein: ASSPSSGVISEAF

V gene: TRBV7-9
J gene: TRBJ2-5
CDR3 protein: ASSYSTVGETQY

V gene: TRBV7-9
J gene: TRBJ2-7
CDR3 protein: ASSATGAYEQY

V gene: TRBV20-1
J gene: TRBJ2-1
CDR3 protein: SATSGGAYGNEQF

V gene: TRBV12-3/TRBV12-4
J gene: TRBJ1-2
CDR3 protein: ASSLRDRGLNYGYT

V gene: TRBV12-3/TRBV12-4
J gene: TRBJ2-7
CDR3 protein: ASSLAFGFYEQY

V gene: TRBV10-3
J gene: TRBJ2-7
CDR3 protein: AISPGLAYEQY

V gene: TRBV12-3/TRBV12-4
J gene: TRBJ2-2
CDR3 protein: ASRMDRVDTGELF